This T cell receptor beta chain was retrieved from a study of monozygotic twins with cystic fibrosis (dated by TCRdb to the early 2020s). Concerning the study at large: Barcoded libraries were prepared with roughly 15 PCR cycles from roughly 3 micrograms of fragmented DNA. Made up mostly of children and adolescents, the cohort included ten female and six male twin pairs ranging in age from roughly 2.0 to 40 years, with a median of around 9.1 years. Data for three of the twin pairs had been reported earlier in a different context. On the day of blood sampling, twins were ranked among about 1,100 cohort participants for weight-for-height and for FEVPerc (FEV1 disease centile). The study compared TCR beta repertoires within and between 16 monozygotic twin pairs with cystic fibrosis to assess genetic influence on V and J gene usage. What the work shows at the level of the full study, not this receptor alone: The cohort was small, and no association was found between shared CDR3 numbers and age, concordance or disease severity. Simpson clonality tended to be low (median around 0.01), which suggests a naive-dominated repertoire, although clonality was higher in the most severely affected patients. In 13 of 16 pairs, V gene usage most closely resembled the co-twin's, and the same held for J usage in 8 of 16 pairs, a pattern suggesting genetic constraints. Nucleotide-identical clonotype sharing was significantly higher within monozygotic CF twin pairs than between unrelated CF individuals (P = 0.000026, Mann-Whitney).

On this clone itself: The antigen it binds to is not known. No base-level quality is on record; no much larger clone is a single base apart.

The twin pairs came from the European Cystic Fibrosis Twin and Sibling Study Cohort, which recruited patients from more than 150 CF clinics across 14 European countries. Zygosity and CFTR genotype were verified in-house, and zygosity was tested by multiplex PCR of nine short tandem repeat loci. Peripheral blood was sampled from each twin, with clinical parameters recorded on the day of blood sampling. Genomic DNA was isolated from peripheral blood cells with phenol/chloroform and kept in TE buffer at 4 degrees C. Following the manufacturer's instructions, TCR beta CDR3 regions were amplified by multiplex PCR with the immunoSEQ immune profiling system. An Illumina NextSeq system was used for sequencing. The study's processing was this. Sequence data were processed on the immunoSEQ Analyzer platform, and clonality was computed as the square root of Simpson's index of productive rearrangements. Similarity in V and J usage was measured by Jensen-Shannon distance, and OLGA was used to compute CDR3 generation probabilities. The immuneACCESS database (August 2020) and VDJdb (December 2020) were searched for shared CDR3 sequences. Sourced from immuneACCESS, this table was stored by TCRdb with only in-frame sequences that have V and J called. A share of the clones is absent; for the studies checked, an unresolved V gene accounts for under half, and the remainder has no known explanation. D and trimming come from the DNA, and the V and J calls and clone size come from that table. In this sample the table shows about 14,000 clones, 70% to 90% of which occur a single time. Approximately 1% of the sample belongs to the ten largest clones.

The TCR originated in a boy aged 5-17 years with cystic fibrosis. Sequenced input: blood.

The nucleotide sequence reads as follows: TGCGCCAGCAGCCAAGATATTCGGTGGGTGGAGCAGTTCTTC. Its product reads: CASSQDIRWVEQFF. The rearranged chain carries TRBV4-1 and TRBJ2-1; the D gene remains uncertain. The CDR3, cysteine through phenylalanine, is 14 amino acids long. The read is trimmed to its CDR3 DNA, 42 bases read in frame from base 1. The junction carries 13 bases between V and J, which are trimmed by 0 bases and 10 bases respectively. The germline V gene yields MGHRA for CDR1 and YSYEKL for CDR2.